Below, 9 T cell receptor beta chains from the same sample are listed, as sequenced in a study of Graves' ophthalmopathy and Graves' hyperthyroidism. The TCR beta CDR3 regions underwent amplification from RNA transcripts. HTBI-primed RT-PCR formed the first round, and a multiplex PCR formed the second. TCRdb re-analysed the multiplex PCR reads in MiXCR, keeping a single row per CDR3 protein. This sample has approximately 700,000 distinct CDR3 sequences, with roughly 41% found just once. Sequenced: peripheral blood. The origin of the receptors is an adult man with Graves' ophthalmopathy.

This rearrangement joins TRBV20-1 to TRBJ2-5; 9 nucleotides agree with TRBD2. Trimming at V came to 6 bases and at J to 4 bases, leaving 3 bases not matched to a gene. The V gene's germline CDR1 is DFQATT and CDR2 SNEGSKA (reference sequence). The CDR3 has 12 residues. This CDR3 is CSAGLARETQYF. CDR3 DNA sequence: TGCAGTGCAGGACTAGCGAGAGAGACCCAGTACTTC.

This clonotype was detected ten times or more. The chain has TRBV20-1 and TRBJ1-4; D not resolved. Germline CDR1 and CDR2: DFQATT and SNEGSKA (reference sequence). This CDR3 has 14 amino acids. Deletions cut 2 bases from V and 1 base from J, with 8 bases between. The CDR3 protein is CSARPPGTNEKLFF. The CDR3 coding sequence is TGCAGTGCTAGACCCCCAGGAACTAATGAAAAACTGTTTTTT.

This clonotype was picked up many times. V is TRBV29-1 and J is TRBJ1-1; D ambiguous. Trimming left V 5 bases short and J 1 base short, with 5 bases between. CDR1 SQVTM and CDR2 ANQGSEA come from the germline V gene. The CDR3 totals 11 residues. This chain's CDR3 is CSVQPNTEAFF. In nucleotides, the CDR3 is TGCAGCGTTCAGCCGAACACTGAAGCTTTCTTT.

Of note for this clonotype: A clone one base away is much larger, so this may be a read error. The rearrangement uses TRBV12-3 or TRBV12-4 and TRBJ1-4; D is unclear. V gave up 5 bases and J gave up 3 bases, with 7 bases separating them. The CDR3 is made up of 13 amino acids. CDR3 nucleotides: TGTGCCAGCAGTCATGGAGCTAATGAAAAACTGTTTTTT. The encoded protein is CASSHGANEKLFF.

J is TRBJ2-7 and V is TRBV7-8, with D perhaps TRBD1 (5 bases). Germline assignment: CDR1 SGHVS and CDR2 FQNEAQ. The CDR3 spans 16 residues. Trimming pared 2 bases from V and 2 bases from J, leaving 16 bases between. The CDR3 is CASSLRSNRPPYEQYF. The CDR3 DNA is TGTGCCAGCAGCTTAAGGTCAAACAGGCCCCCCTACGAGCAGTACTTC.

This clonotype has ten or more counts. The rearrangement joins TRBV7-7 to TRBJ2-5; 16 nucleotides match TRBD2. The germline CDR1 and CDR2 sequences are SSHAT and FNYEAQ (reference sequence). The CDR3 spans 16 residues. The trim removed 5 bases at V and 5 bases at J, leaving 5 bases unmatched. In DNA, the CDR3 is TGTGCCAGCAGCCCGGGACTAGCGGGAGGGCACGAGACCCAGTACTTC. This translates into CASSPGLAGGHETQYF.

The J gene is TRBJ2-2, the V gene TRBV13; no definite D call. With 6 bases removed from V and 1 base from J, the gap between germline ends came to 12 bases. The CDR3 runs to 15 residues. Per germline, CDR1 PRHDT and CDR2 FYEKMQ (reference sequence). The CDR3 protein is CASSYLPENTGELFF. In DNA, the CDR3 is TGTGCCAGCAGTTATCTTCCCGAGAACACCGGGGAGCTGTTTTTT. Together with reference TRBV13 and TRBJ2-2, the CDR3 gives the full variable domain: AAGVIQSPRHLIKEKRETATLKCYPIPRHDTVYWYQQGPGQDPQFLISFYEKMQSDKGSIPDRFSAQQFSDYHSELNMSSLELGDSALYFCASSYLPENTGELFFGEGSRLTVL.

This clonotype was seen a few times. The V call is TRBV12-3 or TRBV12-4, the J call TRBJ1-5, with D possibly TRBD1 on 6 matching bases. This CDR3 comprises 17 residues. V shed 0 bases and J shed 4 bases, with 16 bases lying between them. As DNA, the CDR3 is TGTGCCAGCAGTTTAGCCCGCAGGGGTAAGGGGAATCAGCCCCAGCATTTT. Translation gives CASSLARRGKGNQPQHF.

This clonotype was found many times. The rearrangement uses TRBV11-3 and TRBJ2-5; tentatively, D is TRBD1 (5 bases). V dropped 4 bases and J dropped 8 bases, with 8 bases sitting between them. CDR1 is SGHNT, CDR2 YENEEA, per germline. CDR3 size: 11 residues. The CDR3 DNA follows: TGTGCCAGCAGCTCAAGGACAACCCAGTACTTC. This encodes CASSSRTTQYF.